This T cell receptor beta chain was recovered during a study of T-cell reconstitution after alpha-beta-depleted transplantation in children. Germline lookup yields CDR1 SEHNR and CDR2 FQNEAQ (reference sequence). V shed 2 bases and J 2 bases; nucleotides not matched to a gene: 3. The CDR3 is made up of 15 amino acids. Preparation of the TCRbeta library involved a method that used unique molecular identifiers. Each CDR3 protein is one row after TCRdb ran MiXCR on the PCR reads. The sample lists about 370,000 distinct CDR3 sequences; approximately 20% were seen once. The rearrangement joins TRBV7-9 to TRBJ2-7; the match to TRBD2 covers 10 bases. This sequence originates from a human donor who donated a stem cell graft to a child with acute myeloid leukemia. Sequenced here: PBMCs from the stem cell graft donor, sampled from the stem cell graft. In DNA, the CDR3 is TGTGCCAGCAGCTTAAAAGCGGGAGGGACCTACGAGCAGTACTTC. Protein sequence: CASSLKAGGTYEQYF.